The clone carrying this T cell receptor beta chain appeared a single time. Sequencing was performed with immunoSEQ multiplex PCR; in TCRdb, only in-frame clones are kept and a portion is missing. Here the sample spans under 55,000 clones, 80% being singletons. The source of the sample is a study of control samples from healthy donors and cancer patients. V lost 4 bases, J lost 0 bases, and 10 bases lay in between. Germline lookup yields CDR1 LNHDA and CDR2 SQIVND (reference sequence). The CDR3 consists of 15 residues. The chain combines TRBV19 with TRBJ2-1; no clear D. The sample comprised blood. The clonotype comes from a man between 65 and 85 years old in good health. The CDR3 loop reads CASSTLMTSYNEQFF. As DNA, the CDR3 is TGTGCCAGTAGTACACTAATGACCTCCTACAATGAGCAGTTCTTC. Drawing the rest from reference TRBV19 and TRBJ2-1, the complete variable domain is DGGITQSPKYLFRKEGQNVTLSCEQNLNHDAMYWYRQDPGQGLRLIYYSQIVNDFQKGDIAEGYSVSREKKESFPLTVTSAQKNPTAFYLCASSTLMTSYNEQFFGPGTRLTVL.